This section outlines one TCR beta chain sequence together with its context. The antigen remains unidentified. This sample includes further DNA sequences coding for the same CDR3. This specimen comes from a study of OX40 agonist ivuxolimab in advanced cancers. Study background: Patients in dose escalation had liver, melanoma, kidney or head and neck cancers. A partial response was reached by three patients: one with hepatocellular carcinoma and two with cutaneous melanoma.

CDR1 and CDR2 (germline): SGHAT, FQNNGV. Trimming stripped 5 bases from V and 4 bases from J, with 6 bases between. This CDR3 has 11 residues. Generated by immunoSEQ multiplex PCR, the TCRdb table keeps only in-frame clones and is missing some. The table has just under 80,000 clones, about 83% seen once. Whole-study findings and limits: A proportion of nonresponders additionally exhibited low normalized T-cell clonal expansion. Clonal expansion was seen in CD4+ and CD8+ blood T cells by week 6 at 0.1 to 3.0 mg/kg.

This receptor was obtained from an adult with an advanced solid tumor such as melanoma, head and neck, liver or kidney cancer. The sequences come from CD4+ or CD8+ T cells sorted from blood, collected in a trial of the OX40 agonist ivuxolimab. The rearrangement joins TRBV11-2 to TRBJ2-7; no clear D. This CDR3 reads CASSPLYEQYF. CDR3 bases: TGTGCCAGCAGCCCCCTTTACGAGCAGTACTTC. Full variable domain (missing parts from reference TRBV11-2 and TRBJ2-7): EAGVAQSPRYKIIEKRQSVAFWCNPISGHATLYWYQQILGQGPKLLIQFQNNGVVDDSQLPKDRFSAERLKGVDSTLKIQPAKLEDSAVYLCASSPLYEQYFGPGTRLTVT.